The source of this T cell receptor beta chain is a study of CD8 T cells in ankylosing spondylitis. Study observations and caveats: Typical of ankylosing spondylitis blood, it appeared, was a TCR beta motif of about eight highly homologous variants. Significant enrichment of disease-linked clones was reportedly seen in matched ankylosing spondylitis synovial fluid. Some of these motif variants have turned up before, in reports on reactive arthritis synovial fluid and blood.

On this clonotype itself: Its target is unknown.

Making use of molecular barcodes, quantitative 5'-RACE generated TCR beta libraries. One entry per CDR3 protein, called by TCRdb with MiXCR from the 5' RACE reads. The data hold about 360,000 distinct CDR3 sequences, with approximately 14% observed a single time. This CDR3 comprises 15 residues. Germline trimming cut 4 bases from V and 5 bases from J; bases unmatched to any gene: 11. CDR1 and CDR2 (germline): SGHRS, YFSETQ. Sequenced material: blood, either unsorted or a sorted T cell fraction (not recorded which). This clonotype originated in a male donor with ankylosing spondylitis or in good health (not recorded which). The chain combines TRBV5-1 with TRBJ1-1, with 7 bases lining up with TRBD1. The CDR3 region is CASSVGQAEVTEAFF. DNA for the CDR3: TGCGCCAGCAGCGTAGGACAGGCAGAGGTGACTGAAGCTTTCTTT.